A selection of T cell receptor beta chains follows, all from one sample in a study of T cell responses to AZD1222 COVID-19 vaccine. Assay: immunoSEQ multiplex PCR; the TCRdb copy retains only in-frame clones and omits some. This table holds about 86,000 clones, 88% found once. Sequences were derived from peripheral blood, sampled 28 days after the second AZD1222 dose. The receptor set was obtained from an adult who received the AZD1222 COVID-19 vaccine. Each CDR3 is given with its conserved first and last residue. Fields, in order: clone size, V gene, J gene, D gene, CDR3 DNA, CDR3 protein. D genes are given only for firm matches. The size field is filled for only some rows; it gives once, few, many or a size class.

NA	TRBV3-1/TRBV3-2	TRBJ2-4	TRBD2	TGTGCCAGCAGCCAAGGGGCGGGAGCTAGGAACATTCAGTACTTC	CASSQGAGARNIQYF
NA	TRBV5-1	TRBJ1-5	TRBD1	TGCGCCAGCAGCTTGGGATACAGGGGGGATCAGCCCCAGCATTTT	CASSLGYRGDQPQHF
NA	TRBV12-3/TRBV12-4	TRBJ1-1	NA	TGTGCCAGCAGTTCCTTCATAGGCACTGAAGCTTTCTTT	CASSSFIGTEAFF
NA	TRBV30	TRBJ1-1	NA	TGTGCCTGGAGTATTTCAGGGGCGAACACTGAAGCTTTCTTT	CAWSISGANTEAFF
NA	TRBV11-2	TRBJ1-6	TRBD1	TGTGCCAGCAGCTCAGCGAGGACAGGGGAATCACCCCTCCACTTT	CASSSARTGESPLHF
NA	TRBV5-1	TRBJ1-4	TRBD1	TGCGCCAGCAGCTTGGCCTTTGACAGGGACGAAAAACTGTTTTTT	CASSLAFDRDEKLFF
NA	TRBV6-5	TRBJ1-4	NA	TGTGCCAGCGGGGGGGCTAATGAAAAACTGTTTTTT	CASGGANEKLFF
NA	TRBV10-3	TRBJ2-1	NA	TGTGCCATCAGTGGGCTTCAAGGGGGAACCTACAATGAGCAGTTCTTC	CAISGLQGGTYNEQFF
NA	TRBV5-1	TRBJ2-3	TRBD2	TGCGCCAGCAGCTTGGTGGGACTAGCGGAACCTAGCACAGATACGCAGTATTTT	CASSLVGLAEPSTDTQYF
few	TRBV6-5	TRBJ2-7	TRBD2	TGTGCCAGTCGGACTAGCGGGAGATCCGAGCAGTACTTC	CASRTSGRSEQYF
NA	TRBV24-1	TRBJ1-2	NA	TGTGCCACCAGTGATTCTATACAGGCCTATGGCTACACCTTC	CATSDSIQAYGYTF
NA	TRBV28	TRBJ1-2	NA	TGTGCCAGCAGGCTAACAAAAGGCTACACCTTC	CASRLTKGYTF
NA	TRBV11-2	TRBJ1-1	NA	TGTGCCAGCAGCTTAGGGCCGGGGTCGAACACTGAAGCTTTCTTT	CASSLGPGSNTEAFF